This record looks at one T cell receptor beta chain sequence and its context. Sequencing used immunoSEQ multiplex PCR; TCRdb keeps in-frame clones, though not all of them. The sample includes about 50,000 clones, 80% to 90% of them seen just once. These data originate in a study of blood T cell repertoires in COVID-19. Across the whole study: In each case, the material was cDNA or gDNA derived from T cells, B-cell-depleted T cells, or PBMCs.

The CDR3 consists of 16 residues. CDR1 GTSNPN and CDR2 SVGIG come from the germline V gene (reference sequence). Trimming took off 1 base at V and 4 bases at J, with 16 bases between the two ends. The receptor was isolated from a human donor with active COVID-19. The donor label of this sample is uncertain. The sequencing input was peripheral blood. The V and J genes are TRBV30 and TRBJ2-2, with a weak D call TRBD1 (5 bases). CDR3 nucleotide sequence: TGTGCCTGGAGTGGGCGTACAGGTTCGAGCACCGGGGAGCTGTTTTTT. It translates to CAWSGRTGSSTGELFF.